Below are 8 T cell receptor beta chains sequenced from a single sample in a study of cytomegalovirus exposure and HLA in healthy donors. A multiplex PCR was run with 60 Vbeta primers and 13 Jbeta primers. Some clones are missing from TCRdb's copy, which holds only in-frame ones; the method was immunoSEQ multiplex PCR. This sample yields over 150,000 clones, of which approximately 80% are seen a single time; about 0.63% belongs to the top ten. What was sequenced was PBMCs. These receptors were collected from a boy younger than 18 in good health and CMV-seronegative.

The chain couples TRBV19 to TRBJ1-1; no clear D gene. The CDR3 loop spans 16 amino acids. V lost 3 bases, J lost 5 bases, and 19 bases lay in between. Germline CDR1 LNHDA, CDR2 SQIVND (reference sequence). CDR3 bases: TGTGCCAGTAGTATGGCCCCGCTACCGCTCAGGACTGAAGCTTTCTTT. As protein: CASSMAPLPLRTEAFF.

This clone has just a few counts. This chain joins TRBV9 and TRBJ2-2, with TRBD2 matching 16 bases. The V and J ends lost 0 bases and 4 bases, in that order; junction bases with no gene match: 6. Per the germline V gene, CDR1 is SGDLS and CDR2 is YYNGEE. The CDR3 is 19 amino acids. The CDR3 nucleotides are TGTGCCAGCAGCGTAGCGGGACTAGCGGGAGGGCCCGGCACCGGGGAGCTGTTTTTT. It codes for CASSVAGLAGGPGTGELFF.

CDR3 in amino acids: CASSPLARDRYYGYTF. CDR3 nucleotides: TGTGCCAGCTCACCTCTCGCCCGGGACAGGTACTATGGCTACACCTTC. This rearrangement joins TRBV18 to TRBJ1-2; 8 nucleotides align to TRBD1. This CDR3 has 16 amino acids. Germline CDR1 is KGHSH and CDR2 is LQKENI. V lost 3 bases, J lost 3 bases, and 9 bases stayed unmatched.

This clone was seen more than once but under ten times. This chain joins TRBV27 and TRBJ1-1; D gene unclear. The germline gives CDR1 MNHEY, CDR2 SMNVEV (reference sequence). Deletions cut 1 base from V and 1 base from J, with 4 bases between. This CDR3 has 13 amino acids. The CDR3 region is CASSLWRNTEAFF. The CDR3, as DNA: TGTGCCAGCAGTTTATGGAGGAACACTGAAGCTTTCTTT.

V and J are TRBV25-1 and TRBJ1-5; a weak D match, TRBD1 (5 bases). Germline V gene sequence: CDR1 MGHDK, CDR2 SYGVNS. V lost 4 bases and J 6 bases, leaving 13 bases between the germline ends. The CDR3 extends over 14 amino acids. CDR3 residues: CASSVGRDGQPQHF. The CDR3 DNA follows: TGTGCCAGCAGTGTCGGCAGGGATGGTCAGCCCCAGCATTTT.

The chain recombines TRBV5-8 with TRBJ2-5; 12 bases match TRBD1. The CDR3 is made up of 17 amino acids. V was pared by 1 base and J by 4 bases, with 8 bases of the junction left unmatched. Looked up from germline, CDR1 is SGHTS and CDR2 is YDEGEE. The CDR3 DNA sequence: TGTGCCAGCAGCTTGTCGGGGACAGGGGGCAGGGGAGAGACCCAGTACTTC. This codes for CASSLSGTGGRGETQYF.

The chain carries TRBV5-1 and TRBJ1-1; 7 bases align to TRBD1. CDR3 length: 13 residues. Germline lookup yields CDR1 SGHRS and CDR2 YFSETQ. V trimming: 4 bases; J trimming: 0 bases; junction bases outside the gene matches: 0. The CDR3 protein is CASSGTVNTEAFF. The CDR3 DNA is TGCGCCAGCAGCGGGACAGTGAACACTGAAGCTTTCTTT.

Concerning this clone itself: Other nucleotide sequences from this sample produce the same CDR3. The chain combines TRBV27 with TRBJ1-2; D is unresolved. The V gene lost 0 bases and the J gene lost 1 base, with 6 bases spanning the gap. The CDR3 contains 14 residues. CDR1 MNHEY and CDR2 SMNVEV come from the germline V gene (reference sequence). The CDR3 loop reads CASSLSAGNYGYTF. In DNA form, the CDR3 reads TGTGCCAGCAGTTTATCGGCGGGTAACTATGGCTACACCTTC.